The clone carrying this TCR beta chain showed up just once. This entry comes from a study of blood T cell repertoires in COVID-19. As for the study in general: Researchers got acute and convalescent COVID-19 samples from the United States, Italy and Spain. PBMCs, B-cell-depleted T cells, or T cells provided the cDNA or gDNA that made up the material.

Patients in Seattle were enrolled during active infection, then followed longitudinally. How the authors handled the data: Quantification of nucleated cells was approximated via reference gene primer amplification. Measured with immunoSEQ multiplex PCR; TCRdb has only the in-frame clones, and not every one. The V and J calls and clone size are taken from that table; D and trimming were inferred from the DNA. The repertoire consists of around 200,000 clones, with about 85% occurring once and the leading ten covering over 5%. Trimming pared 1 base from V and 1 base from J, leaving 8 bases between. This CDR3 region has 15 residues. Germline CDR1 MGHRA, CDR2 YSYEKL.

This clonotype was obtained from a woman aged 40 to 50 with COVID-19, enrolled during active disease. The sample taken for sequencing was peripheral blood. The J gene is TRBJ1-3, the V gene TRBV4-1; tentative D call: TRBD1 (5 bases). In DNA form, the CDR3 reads TGCGCCAGCAGCCAAGGCCAGGGTTCTGGAAACACCATATATTTT. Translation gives CASSQGQGSGNTIYF.